The 16 T cell receptor beta chains reported below all come from one sample, sequenced in a study of early T cells in non-severe SARS-CoV-2 infection. TCRdb re-called the 5' RACE reads with MiXCR, one entry per CDR3 protein. The sample yields 68,000 or so distinct CDR3 sequences, approximately 10% seen once. The sample taken for sequencing was whole blood. These receptors were collected from an adult who was a healthcare worker with PCR-confirmed SARS-CoV-2 infection or an uninfected control (not recorded which).

On this clonotype itself: Because it lacks the conserved phenylalanine or tryptophan at the end, this CDR3 is likely a read error. It is unclear where the CDR3 begins or ends on the DNA, so no DNA is shown, and the CDR3 is as TCRdb lists it. This chain connects TRBV12-3 or TRBV12-4 to TRBJ2-1; the DNA was not used to check the table's D call, TRBD2. The CDR3 is made up of 9 amino acids, end residues included. The CDR3 protein is CASSLLEGL.

This clonotype was counted between two and nine times. The chain links TRBV7-9 to TRBJ1-1; possible D gene TRBD1, 5 bases. Germline lookup yields CDR1 SEHNR and CDR2 FQNEAQ (reference sequence). Trimming cost V 1 base and J 8 bases, with 14 bases left between them. This CDR3 spans 14 amino acids. The CDR3 nucleotides are TGTGCCAGCAGCTTAGGATCGGGGACCGCAGAAGCTTTCTTT. It is translated as CASSLGSGTAEAFF.

This clonotype turned up a few times. The chain couples TRBV4-1 to TRBJ2-5; D is unclear. Germline V gene sequence: CDR1 MGHRA, CDR2 YSYEKL. Deletions cut 1 base from V and 4 bases from J, with 7 bases between. CDR3 size: 13 residues. The CDR3 region is CASSQGHLETQYF. CDR3 bases: TGCGCCAGCAGCCAAGGTCACCTAGAGACCCAGTACTTC.

This clonotype was seen only a few times. The chain joins TRBV2 to TRBJ2-1; D not resolved. The CDR3 consists of 14 residues. V was shortened by 8 bases and J by 1 base, with 12 bases between the two germline ends. Germline V gives CDR1 SNHLY, CDR2 FYNNEI. The CDR3 loop is CASGVTRSYNEQFF. The CDR3 DNA follows: TGTGCCAGCGGGGTGACGAGATCCTACAATGAGCAGTTCTTC.

This clonotype appeared a few times. This chain connects TRBV10-3 to TRBJ2-5, with D perhaps given as TRBD1 or TRBD2 (5 bases each). Trimming took 6 bases from V and 3 from J, leaving 11 bases between them. CDR3 size: 13 residues. Germline assignment: CDR1 ENHRY and CDR2 SYGVKD. CDR3: CAISARGEETQYF. In nucleotides, the CDR3 is TGTGCCATCAGCGCTAGAGGGGAAGAGACCCAGTACTTC.

This clonotype was picked up many times. The gene calls are TRBV27 and TRBJ1-5; D gene unclear. V shed 3 bases and J shed 7 bases, with 10 bases lying between them. CDR1 is MNHEY, CDR2 SMNVEV, per germline (reference sequence). This CDR3 region has 13 residues. The CDR3 DNA is TGTGCCAGCAGTTTGGGTCTTGGACAGCCCCAGCATTTT. This gives the protein CASSLGLGQPQHF.

The gene calls are TRBV5-1 and TRBJ2-7, with TRBD2 matching over 8 bases. The CDR3 consists of 13 residues. V gave up 5 bases and J gave up 0 bases; unmatched junction bases: 1. Germline CDR1 and CDR2: SGHRS and YFSETQ. CDR3 residues: CASRLAASYEQYF. Written as DNA, the CDR3 is TGCGCCAGCAGACTAGCGGCCTCCTACGAGCAGTACTTC.

This clonotype was observed many times. V is TRBV11-2 and J is TRBJ2-1; tentatively, D is TRBD2 (5 bases). The CDR3 consists of 12 residues. Germline assignment: CDR1 SGHAT and CDR2 FQNNGV. Trimming removed 2 bases at V and 7 bases at J, with 6 bases between. The CDR3 protein is CASSLTGNEQFF. The CDR3 DNA sequence: TGTGCCAGCAGCTTAACGGGAAATGAGCAGTTCTTC.

This clonotype has just a few counts. The gene calls are TRBV10-3 and TRBJ2-7, with 10 positions matching TRBD2. This CDR3 spans 15 amino acids. V trimming: 3 bases; J trimming: 4 bases; junction bases outside the gene matches: 6. Germline assignment: CDR1 ENHRY and CDR2 SYGVKD. The DNA for the CDR3 is TGTGCCATCAGTGAACTAGCGGGATCCCCATACGAGCAGTACTTC. Its protein is CAISELAGSPYEQYF.

A single count supports this clonotype. The chain is built from TRBV9 and TRBJ2-2; 9 nucleotides agree with TRBD2. V shed 0 bases and J 5 bases; nucleotides not matched to a gene: 5. The CDR3 totals 16 residues. CDR1 and CDR2 from the germline V gene are SGDLS and YYNGEE. In nucleotides, the CDR3 is TGTGCCAGCAGCGTAGCCCTAGCGGGACGGACCGGGGAGCTGTTTTTT. Residues: CASSVALAGRTGELFF.

V is TRBV20-1 and J is TRBJ2-7, with D perhaps matching TRBD1 (5 bases). The CDR3 is 12 residues long. CDR1 is DFQATT, CDR2 SNEGSKA, per germline (reference sequence). V dropped 5 bases and J dropped 0 bases, with 8 bases sitting between them. CDR3 sequence: CSAYRSSYEQYF. CDR3 coding DNA: TGCAGTGCTTACAGGTCCTCCTACGAGCAGTACTTC.

This clonotype was recorded many times. The chain employs TRBV12-3 or TRBV12-4 and TRBJ2-7, with 8 bases lining up with TRBD2. The CDR3 loop spans 12 amino acids. J gave up 6 bases and V 5 bases, and 3 bases lay outside the gene matches. CDR3 sequence: CASSPGTSEQYF. In DNA, the CDR3 is TGTGCCAGCAGTCCCGGGACTAGCGAGCAGTACTTC.

A few counts support this clonotype. This chain connects TRBV6-5 to TRBJ2-1, with D maybe TRBD2 (5 bases). V dropped 0 bases and J dropped 8 bases, with 8 bases sitting between them. The CDR3 contains 13 residues. Germline lookup yields CDR1 MNHEY and CDR2 SVGAGI. The DNA for the CDR3 is TGTGCCAGCAGTTACTCGATTAGCGATGAGCAGTTCTTC. This translates into CASSYSISDEQFF.

At least ten counts were recorded for this clonotype. The rearrangement uses TRBV20-1 and TRBJ2-7; the match to TRBD2 covers 9 bases. The CDR3 has 13 amino acids. The germline V gene has CDR1 DFQATT and CDR2 SNEGSKA (reference sequence). After removal of 3 bases from V and 3 bases from J, the junction contained 3 bases not matched to a gene. CDR3 region: CSARKTSGYEQYF. The CDR3 nucleotides are TGCAGTGCTAGGAAGACTAGCGGCTACGAGCAGTACTTC.

This clonotype was recorded many times. V is TRBV7-2 and J is TRBJ2-3; no clear D gene. This CDR3 spans 15 amino acids. Trimming took off 2 bases at V and 4 bases at J, with 13 bases between the two ends. The germline V gene encodes CDR1 SGHTA and CDR2 FQGNSA. The CDR3 region has the DNA TGTGCCAGCAGCTTAAACGTGGGATGGGCAGATACGCAGTATTTT. Translated: CASSLNVGWADTQYF.

This clonotype appeared a few times. The chain recombines TRBV30 with TRBJ2-5; D is unclear. V gave up 2 bases and J gave up 5 bases, with 6 bases separating them. The CDR3 is 11 amino acids. Per the germline V gene, CDR1 is GTSNPN and CDR2 is SVGIG (reference sequence). Written as DNA, the CDR3 is TGTGCCTGGAGTATTATGGAGACCCAGTACTTC. Translated: CAWSIMETQYF. The full variable domain, in which reference TRBV30 and TRBJ2-5 provide the parts outside the CDR3, is SQTIHQWPATLVQPVGSPLSLECTVEGTSNPNLYWYRQAAGRGLQLLFYSVGIGQISSEVPQNLSASRPQDRQFILSSKKLLLSDSGFYLCAWSIMETQYFGPGTRLLVL.